This T cell receptor (beta chain) originates from a study of Graves' ophthalmopathy and Graves' hyperthyroidism. This clonotype was counted ten times or more. The antigen is not known. Study results and caveats: Ophthalmopathy progression predictions by the model showed approximately 75% specificity and 70.59% sensitivity. Discriminating ophthalmopathy from stable hyperthyroidism, a 13-signature model attained a sensitivity of about 88% and a specificity of just under 84%. The authors also found most expanded thyroid clonotypes above 0.001 frequency in blood.

Germline V gives CDR1 MDHEN, CDR2 SYDVKM. CDR3 size: 17 residues. The ends lost 5 bases at V and 0 bases at J; junction bases unmatched: 8. Certain patients, namely those with other autoimmune diseases, uncontrolled infections, pregnancy or lactation, were excluded. Amplifying from RNA transcripts, the study obtained TCR beta CDR3 regions. The library came from an HTBI-primed first-round RT-PCR and a second-round multiplex PCR. MiXCR was run by TCRdb on the multiplex PCR reads, yielding one entry per CDR3 protein. The repertoire consists of about 400,000 distinct CDR3 sequences, with 15% to 20% occurring once and the leading ten covering roughly 1.5%.

The sequenced sample consisted of peripheral blood. The chain joins TRBV28 to TRBJ2-4, with TRBD2 identical over 9 bases. This clonotype was sampled from a woman between 18 and 30 years old with Graves' ophthalmopathy. CDR3 DNA: TGTGCCAGCAGTCGAATACTAGCGGGCCTAGCCAAAAACATTCAGTACTTC. Translating it yields CASSRILAGLAKNIQYF.